The 16 T cell receptor beta chains presented below share a single source sample, sequenced in a study of shared clonotypes between healthy human individuals. Terminally differentiated effector memory CD45RA+ cells were excluded by CCR7 positive selection of CD45RO-negative cells. Profiling relied on immunoSEQ multiplex PCR, and the TCRdb table lists in-frame clones only, not all of them. This sample has around 1,900,000 clones; just over 90% occur once, and the top ten carry over 1.5%. Sequencing was carried out using naive CD8+ T cells from PBMCs. Every receptor here comes from a man aged 18 to 35 in good health. Some clones in this sample may be carry-over from other donors' samples.

The rearrangement joins TRBV2 to TRBJ2-3, with 8 nucleotides matching TRBD2. Germline values: CDR1 SNHLY, CDR2 FYNNEI. Trimming removed 6 bases from V and 0 bases from J; junction bases left unmatched: 11. The CDR3 has 17 residues. In nucleotides, the CDR3 is TGTGCCAGCAGCGGGGTTCGGGCGGGAGGTAGCACAGATACGCAGTATTTT. Translation: CASSGVRAGGSTDTQYF.

Comments on this clone: Other DNA sequences from this sample encode an identical CDR3 as well. The chain carries TRBV2 and TRBJ2-7, with D perhaps matching TRBD1 (6 bases). With 6 bases removed from V and 3 bases from J, the gap between germline ends came to 12 bases. The CDR3 covers 13 residues. Looked up from germline, CDR1 is SNHLY and CDR2 is FYNNEI. CDR3 sequence (DNA): TGTGCCAGCAGCGGGGACACGAGCTACGAGCAGTACTTC. Protein product: CASSGDTSYEQYF.

This chain joins TRBV9 and TRBJ2-4, with D possibly matching TRBD2 (6 bases). Trimming pared 3 bases from V and 0 bases from J, leaving 13 bases between. Germline CDR1 and CDR2: SGDLS and YYNGEE. The length of the CDR3 is 16 residues. CDR3 DNA sequence: TGTGCCAGCAGCGAGAGGGACTCCCTAGCCAAAAACATTCAGTACTTC. Protein: CASSERDSLAKNIQYF.

This chain connects TRBV6-5 to TRBJ1-2; a weak D match, TRBD1 (5 bases). Per germline, CDR1 MNHEY and CDR2 SVGAGI. The CDR3 spans 15 residues. Trimming took 0 bases from V and 4 from J, leaving 12 bases between them. CDR3 protein: CASSYSNGGIYGYTF. The CDR3 DNA reads TGTGCCAGCAGTTACTCGAACGGGGGGATCTATGGCTACACCTTC.

This clone was observed a few times. The sample has other DNA sequences that encode this CDR3 too. This chain joins TRBV7-9 and TRBJ2-7, with 10 bases identical to TRBD2. The germline CDR1 and CDR2 sequences are SEHNR and FQNEAQ (reference sequence). The CDR3 runs to 14 residues. The J segment lost 0 bases and the V segment lost 4 bases, leaving 0 bases of the junction unmatched. The CDR3 nucleotides are TGTGCCAGCAGCTCTAGCGGGAGCTCCTACGAGCAGTACTTC. This codes for CASSSSGSSYEQYF. The full variable domain, with the rest looked up from reference TRBV7-9 and TRBJ2-7, is DTGVSQNPRHKITKRGQNVTFRCDPISEHNRLYWYRQTLGQGPEFLTYFQNEAQLEKSRLLSDRFSAERPKGSFSTLEIQRTEQGDSAMYLCASSSSGSSYEQYFGPGTRLTVT.

This chain joins TRBV29-1 and TRBJ2-1, with 13 bases that match TRBD2. J gave up 8 bases and V 7 bases, and 17 bases lay outside the gene matches. This CDR3 has 17 amino acids. The germline V gene has CDR1 SQVTM and CDR2 ANQGSEA. The chain's CDR3 is CSGAGTWTSGSIHEQFF. DNA for the CDR3: TGCAGCGGGGCCGGCACCTGGACTAGCGGGAGTATCCATGAGCAGTTCTTC.

For this clone: Other nucleotide sequences from this sample produce the same CDR3. CDR3 DNA sequence: TGTGCCAGCAGTCCTAGGACAGGCGGAAACACTGAAGCTTTCTTT. Translated: CASSPRTGGNTEAFF. V is TRBV28 and J is TRBJ1-1; 7 nucleotides agree with TRBD1. CDR3 size: 15 residues. Germline loops: CDR1 MDHEN, CDR2 SYDVKM. Trimming took 5 bases from V and 2 from J; bases not matched to a gene: 8. The whole variable domain, remainder taken from reference TRBV28 and TRBJ1-1, is DVKVTQSSRYLVKRTGEKVFLECVQDMDHENMFWYRQDPGLGLRLIYFSYDVKMKEKGDIPEGYSVSREKKERFSLILESASTNQTSMYLCASSPRTGGNTEAFFGQGTRLTVV.

The chain joins TRBV5-6 to TRBJ2-7; 8 bases are shared with TRBD2. Germline assignment: CDR1 SGHDT and CDR2 YYEEEE. The V segment lost 3 bases and the J segment 3 bases; nucleotides outside the gene matches: 5. The CDR3 has 14 residues. CDR3 loop: CASSSGTSFYEQYF. As DNA, the CDR3 is TGTGCCAGCAGCTCCGGGACTAGTTTCTACGAGCAGTACTTC.

V and J are TRBV30 and TRBJ2-1, with 11 bases fitting TRBD1. The CDR3 sequence is 14 residues long. V trimming: 2 bases; J trimming: 7 bases; junction bases outside the gene matches: 4. Germline lookup yields CDR1 GTSNPN and CDR2 SVGIG (reference sequence). For the CDR3, the DNA is TGTGCCTGGAGTTGGACAGGGGGCGGGAATGAGCAGTTCTTC. Translated, it gives CAWSWTGGGNEQFF.

The DNA for the CDR3 is TGTGCCAGCAGTTTACTACAAGGGGGAGAGACCCAGTACTTC. It codes for CASSLLQGGETQYF. The J gene is TRBJ2-5, the V gene TRBV27; D might be TRBD1 (6 bases). Germline V gives CDR1 MNHEY, CDR2 SMNVEV (reference sequence). Trimming shortened V by 2 bases and J by 4 bases, and 11 bases separated the two germline ends. The CDR3 length is 14 residues.

This clone was counted a single time. The chain has TRBV10-3 and TRBJ2-7; 10 nucleotides align to TRBD1. This CDR3 has 15 amino acids. V lost 4 bases to trimming and J lost 3 bases; unmatched junction nucleotides: 6. CDR1 is ENHRY, CDR2 SYGVKD, per germline. Written as DNA, the CDR3 is TGTGCCATCAGTGTGACGGGACAGGGGCGCTACGAGCAGTACTTC. Protein sequence: CAISVTGQGRYEQYF.

The genes are TRBV6-4 and TRBJ2-2; 9 nucleotides align to TRBD1. The J segment lost 5 bases and the V segment lost 6 bases, leaving 7 bases of the junction unmatched. The CDR3 consists of 15 residues. Per germline, CDR1 MRHNA and CDR2 SNTAGT. This CDR3 reads CASSPTGGETGELFF. The DNA of the CDR3 is TGTGCCAGCAGCCCCACAGGGGGCGAGACCGGGGAGCTGTTTTTT.

V and J are TRBV27 and TRBJ2-7, with TRBD1 matching over 10 bases. With V trimmed by 6 bases and J by 6 bases, 5 bases remained unmatched. There are 13 residues in the CDR3. Germline V CDR1 and CDR2: MNHEY, SMNVEV (reference sequence). DNA of the CDR3: TGTGCCAGCAGAGGACAGGGGGAAGCCGAGCAGTACTTC. Amino acids: CASRGQGEAEQYF.

The V and J genes are TRBV10-1 and TRBJ2-7; D gene ambiguous. The ends were cut back, 6 bases at V and 3 bases at J, with 12 bases in the middle. The CDR3 runs 13 residues. CDR1 is WNHNN, CDR2 SYGVQD, per germline (reference sequence). CDR3 in amino acids: CASRLGFYYEQYF. In DNA form, the CDR3 reads TGCGCCAGCAGGCTGGGGTTTTACTACGAGCAGTACTTC.

The rearrangement joins TRBV11-2 to TRBJ1-1; D is ambiguous. Trimming cost V 5 bases and J 1 base, with 17 bases left between them. There are 16 residues in the CDR3. Germline V CDR1 and CDR2: SGHAT, FQNNGV. CDR3 nucleotides: TGTGCCAGCAGCCCCCAACGGGCGTTGACGAACACTGAAGCTTTCTTT. Translation gives CASSPQRALTNTEAFF.

The chain uses TRBV7-9 and TRBJ2-2, with 11 bases matching TRBD2. This CDR3 is 17 amino acids long. Germline CDR1 reads SEHNR; CDR2 reads FQNEAQ (reference sequence). V shed 5 bases, J shed 0 bases, and the junction held 5 bases outside the gene matches. The CDR3 DNA is TGTGCCAGCAGCCCGCGACTAGCGGGAACGAACACCGGGGAGCTGTTTTTT. This sequence encodes CASSPRLAGTNTGELFF.